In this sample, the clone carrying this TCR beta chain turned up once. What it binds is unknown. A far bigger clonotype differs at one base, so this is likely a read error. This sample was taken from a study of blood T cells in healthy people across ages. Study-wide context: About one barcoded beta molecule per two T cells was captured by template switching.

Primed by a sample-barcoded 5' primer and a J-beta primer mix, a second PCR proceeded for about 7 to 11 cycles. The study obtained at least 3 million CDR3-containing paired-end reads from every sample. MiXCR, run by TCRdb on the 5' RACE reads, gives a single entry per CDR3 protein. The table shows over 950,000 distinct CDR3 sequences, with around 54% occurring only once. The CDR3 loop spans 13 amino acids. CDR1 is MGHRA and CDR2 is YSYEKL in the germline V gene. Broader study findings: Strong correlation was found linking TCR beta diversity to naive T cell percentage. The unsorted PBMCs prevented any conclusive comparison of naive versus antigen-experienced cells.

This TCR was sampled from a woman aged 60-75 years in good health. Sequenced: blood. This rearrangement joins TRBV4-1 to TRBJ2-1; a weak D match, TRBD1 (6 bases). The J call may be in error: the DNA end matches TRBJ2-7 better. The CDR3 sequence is CASSQARGYEQYF. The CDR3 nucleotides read TGCGCCAGCAGCCAAGCCAGGGGCTACGAGCAGTACTTC.